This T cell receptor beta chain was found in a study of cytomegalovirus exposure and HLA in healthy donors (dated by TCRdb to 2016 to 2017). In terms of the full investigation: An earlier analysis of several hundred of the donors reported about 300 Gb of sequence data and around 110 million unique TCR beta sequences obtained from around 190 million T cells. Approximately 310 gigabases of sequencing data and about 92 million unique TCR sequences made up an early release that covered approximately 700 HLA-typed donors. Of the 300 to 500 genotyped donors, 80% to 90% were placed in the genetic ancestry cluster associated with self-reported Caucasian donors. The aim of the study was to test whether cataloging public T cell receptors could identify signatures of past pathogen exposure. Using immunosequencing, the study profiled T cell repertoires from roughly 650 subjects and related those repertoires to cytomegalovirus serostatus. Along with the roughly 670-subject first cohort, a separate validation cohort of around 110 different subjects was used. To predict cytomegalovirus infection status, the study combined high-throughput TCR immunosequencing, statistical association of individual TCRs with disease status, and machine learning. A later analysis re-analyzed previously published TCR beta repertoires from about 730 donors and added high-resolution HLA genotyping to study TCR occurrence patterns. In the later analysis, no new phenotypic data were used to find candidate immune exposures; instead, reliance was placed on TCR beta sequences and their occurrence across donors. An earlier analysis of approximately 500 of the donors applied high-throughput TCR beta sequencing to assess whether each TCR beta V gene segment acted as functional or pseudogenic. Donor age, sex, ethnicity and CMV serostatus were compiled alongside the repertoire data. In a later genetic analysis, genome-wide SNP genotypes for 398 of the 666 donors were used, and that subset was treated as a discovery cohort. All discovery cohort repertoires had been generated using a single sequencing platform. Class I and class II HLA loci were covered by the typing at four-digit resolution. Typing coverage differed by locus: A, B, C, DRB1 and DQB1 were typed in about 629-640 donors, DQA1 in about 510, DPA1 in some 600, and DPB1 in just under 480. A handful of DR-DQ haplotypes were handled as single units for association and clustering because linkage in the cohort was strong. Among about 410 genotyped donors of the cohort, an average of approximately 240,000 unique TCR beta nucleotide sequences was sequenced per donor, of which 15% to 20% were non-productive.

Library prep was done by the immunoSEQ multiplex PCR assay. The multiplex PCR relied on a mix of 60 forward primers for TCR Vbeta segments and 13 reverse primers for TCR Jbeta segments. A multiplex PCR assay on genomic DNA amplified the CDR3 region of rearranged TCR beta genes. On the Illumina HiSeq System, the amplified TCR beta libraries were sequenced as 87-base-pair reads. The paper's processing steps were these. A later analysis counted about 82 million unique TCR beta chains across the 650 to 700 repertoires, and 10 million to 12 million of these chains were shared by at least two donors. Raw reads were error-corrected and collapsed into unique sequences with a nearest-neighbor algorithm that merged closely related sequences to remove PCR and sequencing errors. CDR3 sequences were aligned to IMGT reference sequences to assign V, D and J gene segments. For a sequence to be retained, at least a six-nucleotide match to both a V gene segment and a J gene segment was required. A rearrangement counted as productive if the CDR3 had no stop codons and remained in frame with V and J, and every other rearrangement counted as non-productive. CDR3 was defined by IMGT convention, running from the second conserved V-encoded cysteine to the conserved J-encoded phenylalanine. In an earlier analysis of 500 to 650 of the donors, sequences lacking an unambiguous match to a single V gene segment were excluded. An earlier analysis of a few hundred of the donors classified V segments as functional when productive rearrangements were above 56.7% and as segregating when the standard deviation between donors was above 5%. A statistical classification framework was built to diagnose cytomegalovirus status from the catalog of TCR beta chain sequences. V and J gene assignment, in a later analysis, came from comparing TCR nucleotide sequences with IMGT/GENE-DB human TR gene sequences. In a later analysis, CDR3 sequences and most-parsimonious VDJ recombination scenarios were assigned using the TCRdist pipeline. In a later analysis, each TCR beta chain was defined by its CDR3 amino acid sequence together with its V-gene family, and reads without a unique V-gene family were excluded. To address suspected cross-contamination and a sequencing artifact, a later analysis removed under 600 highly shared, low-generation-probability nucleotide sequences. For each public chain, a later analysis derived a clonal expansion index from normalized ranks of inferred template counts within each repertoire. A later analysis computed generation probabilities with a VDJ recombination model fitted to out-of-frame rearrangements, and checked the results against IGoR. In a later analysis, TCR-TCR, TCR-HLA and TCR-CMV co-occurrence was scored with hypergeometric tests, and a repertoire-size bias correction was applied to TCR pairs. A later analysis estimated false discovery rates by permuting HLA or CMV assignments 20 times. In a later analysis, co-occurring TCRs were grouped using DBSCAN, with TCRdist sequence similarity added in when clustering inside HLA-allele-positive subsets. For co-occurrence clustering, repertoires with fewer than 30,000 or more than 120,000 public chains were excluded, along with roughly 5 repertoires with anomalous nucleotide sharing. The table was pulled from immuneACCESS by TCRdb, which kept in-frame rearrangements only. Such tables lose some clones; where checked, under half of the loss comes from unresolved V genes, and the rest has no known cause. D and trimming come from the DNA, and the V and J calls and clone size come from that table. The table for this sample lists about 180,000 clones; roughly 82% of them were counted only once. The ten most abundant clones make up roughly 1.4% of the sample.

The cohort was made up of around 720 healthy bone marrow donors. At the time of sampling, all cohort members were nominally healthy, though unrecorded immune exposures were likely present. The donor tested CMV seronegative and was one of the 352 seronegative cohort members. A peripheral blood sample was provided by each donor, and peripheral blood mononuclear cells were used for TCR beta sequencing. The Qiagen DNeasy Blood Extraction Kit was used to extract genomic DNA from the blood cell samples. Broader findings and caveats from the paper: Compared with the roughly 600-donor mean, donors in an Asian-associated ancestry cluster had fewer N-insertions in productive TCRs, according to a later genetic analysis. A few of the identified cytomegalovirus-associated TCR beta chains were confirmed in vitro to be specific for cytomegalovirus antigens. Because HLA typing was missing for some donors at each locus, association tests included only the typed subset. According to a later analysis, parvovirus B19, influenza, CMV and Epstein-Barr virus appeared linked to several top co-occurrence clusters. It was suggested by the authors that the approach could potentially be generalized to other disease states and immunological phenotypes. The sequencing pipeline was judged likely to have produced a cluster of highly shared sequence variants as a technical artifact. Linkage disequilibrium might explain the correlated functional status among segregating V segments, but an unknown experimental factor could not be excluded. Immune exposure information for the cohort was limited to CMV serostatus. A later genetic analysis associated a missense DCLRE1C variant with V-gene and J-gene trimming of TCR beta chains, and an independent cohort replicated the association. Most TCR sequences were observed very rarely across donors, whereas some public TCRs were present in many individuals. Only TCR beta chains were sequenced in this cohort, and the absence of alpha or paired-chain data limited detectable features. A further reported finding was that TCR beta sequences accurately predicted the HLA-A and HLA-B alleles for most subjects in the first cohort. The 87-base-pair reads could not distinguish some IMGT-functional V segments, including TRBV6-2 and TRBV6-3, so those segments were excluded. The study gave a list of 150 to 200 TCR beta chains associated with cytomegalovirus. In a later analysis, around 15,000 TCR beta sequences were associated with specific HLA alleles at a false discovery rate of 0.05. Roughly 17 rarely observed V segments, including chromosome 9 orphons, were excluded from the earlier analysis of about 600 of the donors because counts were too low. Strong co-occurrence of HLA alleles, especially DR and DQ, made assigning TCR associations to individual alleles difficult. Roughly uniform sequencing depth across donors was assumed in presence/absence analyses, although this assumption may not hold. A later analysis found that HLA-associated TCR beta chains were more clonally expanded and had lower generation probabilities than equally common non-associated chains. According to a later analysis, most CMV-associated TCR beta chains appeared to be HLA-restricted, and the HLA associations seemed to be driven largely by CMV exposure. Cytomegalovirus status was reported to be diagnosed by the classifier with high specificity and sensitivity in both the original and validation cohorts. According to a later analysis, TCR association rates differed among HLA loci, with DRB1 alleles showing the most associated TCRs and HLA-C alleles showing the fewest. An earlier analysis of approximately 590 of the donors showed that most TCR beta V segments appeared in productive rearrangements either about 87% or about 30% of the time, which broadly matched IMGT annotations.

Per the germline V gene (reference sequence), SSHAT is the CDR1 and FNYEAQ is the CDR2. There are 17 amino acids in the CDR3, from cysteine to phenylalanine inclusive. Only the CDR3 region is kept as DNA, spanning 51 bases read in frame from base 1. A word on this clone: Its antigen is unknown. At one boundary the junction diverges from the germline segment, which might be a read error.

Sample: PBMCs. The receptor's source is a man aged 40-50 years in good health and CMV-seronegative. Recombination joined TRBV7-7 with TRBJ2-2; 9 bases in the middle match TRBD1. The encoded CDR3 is CASSGEGQGINTGELFF. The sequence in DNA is TGTGCTAGCAGCGGGGAGGGACAGGGAATCAACACCGGGGAGCTGTTTTTT.